Following are 3 T cell receptor delta chains from one sample sequenced in a study of gamma-delta chains in newborns, infants, children. TCRdb re-called the reads using CATT. The sample lists 1,500 to 2,500 delta-chain clones, approximately 3% seen once, with 11% in the top ten. Sequenced input: blood. Every receptor here comes from a child in good health.

Points on this clone: TCRdb assigns this DNA the protein of a much larger clone, which departs from its translation at residue 9; this likely reflects a read error, and the protein shown comes from translating the DNA. This chain connects TRDV2 to TRDJ1, with 9 bases matching TRDD3. Germline CDR1 reads GEAIGNYY; CDR2 reads EKD. There are 15 residues in the CDR3. Trimming cost V 2 bases and J 4 bases; bases outside gene matches: 7. The CDR3 coding sequence is TGTGCCTGTGACAGGCTGGGGGATGCGGTCGATAAACTCATCTTT. Its translation: CACDRLGDAVDKLIF.

Comments on this clone: Being one base from a much bigger clone, this may be a read error. Other DNA sequences in the same sample also yield this CDR3. V usage is TRDV2 and J usage is TRDJ3, with D maybe TRDD3 (5 bases). Germline CDR1 GEAIGNYY, CDR2 EKD. V dropped 0 bases and J dropped 0 bases, with 11 bases sitting between them. The CDR3 sequence is 18 residues long. The CDR3 coding sequence is TGTGCCTGTGACACCGCGGGATTAAGCTCCTGGGACACCCGACAGATGTTTTTC. It is translated as CACDTAGLSSWDTRQMFF.

Comment on this clone: This probably arose from a read error, given a far larger clone one base away. J is TRDJ1 and V is TRDV2, with D uncertain. In germline, CDR1 is GEAIGNYY, CDR2 EKD. Trimming removed 0 bases at V and 1 base at J, with 17 bases between. The CDR3 is 17 amino acids. This CDR3 is CACDTVPIKPRTDKLIF. The CDR3 coding sequence is TGTGCCTGTGACACCGTCCCCATAAAACCCCGCACCGATAAACTCATCTTT.